These 25 T cell receptor beta chains were sequenced from one sample in a study of OX40 agonist ivuxolimab in advanced cancers. Clones were sequenced by immunoSEQ multiplex PCR, and TCRdb holds only the in-frame ones, with some missing. The data contain about 62,000 clones, 75% to 90% of them singletons. The input for sequencing was CD4+ or CD8+ T cells sorted from blood, taken in a trial of the OX40 agonist ivuxolimab. The receptors originated from an adult with an advanced solid tumor such as melanoma, head and neck, liver or kidney cancer.

The genes are TRBV18 and TRBJ1-5; 8 bases match TRBD1. This CDR3 contains 14 residues. V shed 8 bases and J 6 bases; nucleotides not matched to a gene: 9. In germline, CDR1 is KGHSH, CDR2 LQKENI. DNA of the CDR3: TGTGCCAGCACCGGGGGACAGGATATTCAGCCCCAGCATTTT. Protein sequence: CASTGGQDIQPQHF.

Regarding this clone: The DNA is omitted, as the CDR3 cannot be located on it reliably, and the CDR3 follows TCRdb's listing. This chain uses TRBV21-1 with TRBJ2-6; the table's D call, TRBD1, was not checked against the DNA. TRBV21-1 is tagged as a pseudogene. 20 amino acids form the CDR3, both terminal residues included. CDR3 sequence: CASSPQRWGRGSPGANVLTF.

V and J are TRBV9 and TRBJ2-1, with a possible D match to TRBD2 (5 bases). V was pared by 3 bases and J by 1 base, with 11 bases between. Germline CDR1 is SGDLS and CDR2 is YYNGEE. The CDR3 is 15 amino acids. The CDR3 nucleotides are TGTGCCAGCAGCGGCAGCGGCTCTTCCTACAATGAGCAGTTCTTC. Translated: CASSGSGSSYNEQFF.

The CDR3 DNA follows: TGTGCCAGCTCACCACGTCAGGGTTTTAATGAAAAACTGTTTTTT. Its translation is CASSPRQGFNEKLFF. V and J are TRBV18 and TRBJ1-4; tentative D call: TRBD1 (5 bases). The germline V gene has CDR1 KGHSH and CDR2 LQKENI. V was cut by 1 base and J by 4 bases, with 10 bases left in between. The CDR3 is made up of 15 amino acids.

The chain carries TRBV10-3 and TRBJ1-3, with D perhaps matching TRBD1 (6 bases). Germline CDR1 and CDR2: ENHRY and SYGVKD. The CDR3 contains 14 residues. V was trimmed by 7 bases and J by 0 bases, leaving 10 bases between them. CDR3 residues: CAITGDNSGNTIYF. The CDR3 DNA reads as TGTGCCATCACTGGGGACAACTCTGGAAACACCATATATTTT.

The rearrangement uses TRBV6-1 and TRBJ2-2, with 7 bases lining up with TRBD1. From germline, CDR1 is MNHNS and CDR2 SASEGT. V shed 6 bases and J 4 bases; nucleotides not matched to a gene: 5. The CDR3 totals 14 residues. CDR3 in DNA: TGTGCCAGCAGGACAGGGCTAGCCACCGGGGAGCTGTTTTTT. As protein: CASRTGLATGELFF.

The chain recombines TRBV4-1 with TRBJ2-2, with D maybe TRBD1 (6 bases). The CDR3 consists of 15 residues. V gave up 4 bases and J gave up 3 bases, with 12 bases separating them. CDR1 and CDR2 from the germline V gene are MGHRA and YSYEKL. Here the CDR3 reads CASSPRGPDTGELFF. The CDR3 DNA reads TGCGCCAGCAGCCCCAGGGGCCCCGACACCGGGGAGCTGTTTTTT.

The CDR3 sequence is CASSELASGAVNTGELFF. DNA of the CDR3: TGTGCCAGCAGTGAGCTAGCTAGCGGGGCAGTGAACACCGGGGAGCTGTTTTTT. The chain is built from TRBV2 and TRBJ2-2; 9 nucleotides line up with TRBD2. Unmatched junction bases numbered 9, after V lost 3 bases and J lost 1 base. This CDR3 region has 18 residues. Germline V gene lookup returns CDR1 SNHLY and CDR2 FYNNEI.

The rearrangement joins TRBV21-1 to TRBJ1-1; the listed D gene, TRBD1, was not tested against the DNA. TRBV21-1 is termed a pseudogene. The CDR3 is 15 residues long. The CDR3 here is CASSVATGDDTEAFF. CDR3 bases: TGTGCCAGCAGCGTCGCGACAGGGGATGACACTGAAGCTTTCTTT.

By share, this clone counts as medium-sized. J is TRBJ1-5 and V is TRBV30, with D uncertain. The V gene lost 0 bases and the J gene lost 9 bases, with 15 bases spanning the gap. The CDR3 runs to 14 residues. Germline loops: CDR1 GTSNPN, CDR2 SVGIG (reference sequence). CDR3 DNA: TGTGCCTGGAGTGTAGGGATCGGCAAATGGCCCCAGCATTTT. Translating it yields CAWSVGIGKWPQHF.

The CDR3 sequence is CASSPRRDSGANVLTF. CDR3 in DNA: TGTGCCAGCAGCCCGCGACGGGATTCTGGGGCCAACGTCCTGACTTTC. The rearrangement uses TRBV5-4 and TRBJ2-6; the D gene is possibly TRBD2 (5 bases). The CDR3 extends over 16 amino acids. Germline values: CDR1 SGHNT, CDR2 YYREEE (reference sequence). Deletions cut 4 bases from V and 1 base from J, with 12 bases between.

The CDR3 DNA is TGTGCCAGTAGTATAGAGGAGGGAAAGGACACTGAAGCTTTCTTT. This sequence encodes CASSIEEGKDTEAFF. The chain couples TRBV19 to TRBJ1-1, with D unclear. Germline assignment: CDR1 LNHDA and CDR2 SQIVND (reference sequence). This CDR3 is 15 amino acids long. V lost 0 bases and J 3 bases, leaving 11 bases between the germline ends.

This chain connects TRBV21-1 to TRBJ1-1. TRBV21-1 constitutes a pseudogene. CDR3 length: 15 amino acids. CDR3 loop: CASRPEPGVGAEAFF. The CDR3 DNA reads TGTGCCAGCAGACCCGAGCCGGGGGTGGGCGCTGAAGCTTTCTTT.

In its sample, this clone was seen a few times. The chain combines TRBV30 with TRBJ1-3, with a weak D call TRBD1 (5 bases). CDR3 length equals 13 residues. CDR1 and CDR2 (germline): GTSNPN, SVGIG (reference sequence). V lost 3 bases and J 5 bases, leaving 11 bases between the germline ends. CDR3 DNA: TGTGCCTGGAGGGGGACTTTTAGAAACACCATATATTTT. Translated, it gives CAWRGTFRNTIYF.

This clone has just a few counts. This sequence joins TRBV11-2 and TRBJ2-7; 7 positions agree with TRBD1. Germline CDR1 is SGHAT and CDR2 is FQNNGV. The CDR3 covers 12 residues. The CDR3 is CGTKGATYEQYF. Written as DNA, the CDR3 is TGTGGAACCAAGGGGGCGACCTACGAGCAGTACTTC. The full variable domain, its missing parts supplied by reference TRBV11-2 and TRBJ2-7, is EAGVAQSPRYKIIEKRQSVAFWCNPISGHATLYWYQQILGQGPKLLIQFQNNGVVDDSQLPKDRFSAERLKGVDSTLKIQPAKLEDSAVYLCGTKGATYEQYFGPGTRLTVT.

V is TRBV19 and J is TRBJ2-2; tentative D call: TRBD1 (5 bases). The V and J ends lost 7 bases and 1 base respectively, with 10 bases between them. CDR3 length: 14 residues. CDR1 and CDR2 (germline): LNHDA, SQIVND (reference sequence). Here the CDR3 reads CASTSQGNTGELFF. In nucleotides, the CDR3 is TGTGCCAGTACAAGCCAGGGGAACACCGGGGAGCTGTTTTTT.

This sequence joins TRBV6-1 and TRBJ1-6, with D maybe TRBD1 (5 bases). Trimming took off 7 bases at V and 9 bases at J, with 16 bases between the two ends. The CDR3 totals 14 residues. Germline CDR1 and CDR2: MNHNS and SASEGT. The CDR3, as DNA: TGTGCCAGCACCCCATCCAGGGAGGCTTCACCCCTCCACTTT. This sequence encodes CASTPSREASPLHF.

V and J are TRBV6-1 and TRBJ1-6, with D perhaps TRBD1 (5 bases). V was clipped by 4 bases and J by 5 bases, with 6 bases between them. The germline gives CDR1 MNHNS, CDR2 SASEGT. The CDR3 contains 13 residues. CDR3 in amino acids: CASSATDNSPLHF. The DNA for the CDR3 is TGTGCCAGCAGTGCGACAGATAATTCACCCCTCCACTTT.

This clone was detected only once. The chain recombines TRBV6-1 with TRBJ2-7; D is perhaps TRBD2 (6 bases). V was trimmed by 7 bases and J by 5 bases, leaving 18 bases between them. Germline CDR1 and CDR2: MNHNS and SASEGT. The CDR3 totals 14 residues. In nucleotides, the CDR3 is TGTGCCAGCACGCGGGACTGGGGTGGCGACGAGCAGTACTTC. Protein product: CASTRDWGGDEQYF.

CDR3 protein: CATSGQTGDDEKLFF. CDR3 bases: TGTGCCACCAGCGGCCAAACAGGGGACGATGAAAAACTGTTTTTT. The chain uses TRBV15 and TRBJ1-4; 7 bases map to TRBD1. The CDR3 has 15 amino acids. V lost 5 bases to trimming and J lost 6 bases; unmatched junction nucleotides: 9. Germline lookup yields CDR1 LNHNV and CDR2 YYDKDF (reference sequence).

This chain joins TRBV19 and TRBJ2-5; 8 bases align to TRBD2. J was trimmed by 2 bases and V by 6 bases; bases with no gene match: 2. This CDR3 has 13 residues. CDR1 is LNHDA, CDR2 SQIVND, per germline (reference sequence). The CDR3 loop is CASSPGGQETQYF. The CDR3 nucleotides are TGTGCCAGTAGCCCGGGGGGGCAAGAGACCCAGTACTTC.

The chain employs TRBV10-3 and TRBJ2-2; possible D gene TRBD1, 6 bases. This CDR3 contains 16 residues. Germline CDR1 and CDR2: ENHRY and SYGVKD. V dropped 0 bases and J dropped 4 bases, with 12 bases sitting between them. The CDR3 DNA reads as TGTGCCATCAGTGAGTCACAGGGTCGGAGCACCGGGGAGCTGTTTTTT. This encodes CAISESQGRSTGELFF.

J is TRBJ1-5 and V is TRBV27, with TRBD1 identical over 8 bases. CDR1 is MNHEY and CDR2 is SMNVEV in the germline V gene (reference sequence). The CDR3 is made up of 13 amino acids. Unmatched junction bases numbered 3, after V lost 6 bases and J lost 5 bases. DNA of the CDR3: TGTGCCAGCAGCCCGACAGGGGATCAGCCCCAGCATTTT. Translated: CASSPTGDQPQHF.

This chain uses TRBV7-9 with TRBJ2-5, with 10 bases aligning to TRBD2. J lost 4 bases, V lost 1 base, and 6 bases had no gene match. The CDR3 contains 16 residues. CDR1 and CDR2 (germline): SEHNR, FQNEAQ (reference sequence). CDR3 coding DNA: TGTGCCAGCAGCTTAGTCTTCCTAGCGGGAGCAGAGACCCAGTACTTC. This encodes CASSLVFLAGAETQYF.

The gene calls are TRBV15 and TRBJ2-5; 12 bases agree with TRBD1. V gave up 1 base and J gave up 4 bases; unmatched junction bases: 1. Germline CDR1 LNHNV, CDR2 YYDKDF (reference sequence). The CDR3 sequence is 15 residues long. CDR3 DNA sequence: TGTGCCACCAGCAGAGGGGACAGGGGGCGAGAGACCCAGTACTTC. Its translation is CATSRGDRGRETQYF.